This TCR beta chain was observed in a study of T cell responses to AZD1222 COVID-19 vaccine. V shed 2 bases and J shed 5 bases, with 1 base lying between them. The CDR3 is 11 amino acids. The germline gives CDR1 LNHDA, CDR2 SQIVND (reference sequence). About this clone: Its antigen is still unknown.

The method was immunoSEQ multiplex PCR; TCRdb's version includes in-frame clones alone and lacks a portion of them. Among around 100,000 clones listed, 85% to 90% were seen once. General observations from the study: Baseline testing showed seropositivity in only a handful of AZD1222 recipients. Unmutated variant regions are reportedly targeted by nearly half of spike-specific TCRs.

The chain combines TRBV19 with TRBJ2-1, with D unclear. The starting material was peripheral blood, obtained on day 0 of AZD1222 vaccination. The receptor's source is an adult in good health. CDR3 amino acids: CASSINNEQFF. The CDR3 nucleotides are TGTGCCAGTAGTATAAACAATGAGCAGTTCTTC. The full variable domain, in which reference TRBV19 and TRBJ2-1 provide the parts outside the CDR3, is DGGITQSPKYLFRKEGQNVTLSCEQNLNHDAMYWYRQDPGQGLRLIYYSQIVNDFQKGDIAEGYSVSREKKESFPLTVTSAQKNPTAFYLCASSINNEQFFGPGTRLTVL.